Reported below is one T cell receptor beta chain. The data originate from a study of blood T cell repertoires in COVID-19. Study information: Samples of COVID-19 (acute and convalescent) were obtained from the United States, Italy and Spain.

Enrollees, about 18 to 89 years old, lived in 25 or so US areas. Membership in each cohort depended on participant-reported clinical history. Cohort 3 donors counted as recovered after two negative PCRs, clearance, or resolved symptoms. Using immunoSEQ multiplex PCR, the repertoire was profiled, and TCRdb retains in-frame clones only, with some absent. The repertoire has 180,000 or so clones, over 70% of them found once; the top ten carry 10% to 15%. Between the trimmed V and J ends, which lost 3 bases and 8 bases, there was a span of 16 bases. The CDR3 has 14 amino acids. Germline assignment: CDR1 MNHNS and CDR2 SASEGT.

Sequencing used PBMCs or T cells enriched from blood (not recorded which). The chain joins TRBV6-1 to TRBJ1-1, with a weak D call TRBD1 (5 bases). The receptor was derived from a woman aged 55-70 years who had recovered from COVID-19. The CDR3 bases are TGTGCCAGCAGTGATTTGAACAGGCGAGCCGAAGCTTTCTTT. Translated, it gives CASSDLNRRAEAFF.